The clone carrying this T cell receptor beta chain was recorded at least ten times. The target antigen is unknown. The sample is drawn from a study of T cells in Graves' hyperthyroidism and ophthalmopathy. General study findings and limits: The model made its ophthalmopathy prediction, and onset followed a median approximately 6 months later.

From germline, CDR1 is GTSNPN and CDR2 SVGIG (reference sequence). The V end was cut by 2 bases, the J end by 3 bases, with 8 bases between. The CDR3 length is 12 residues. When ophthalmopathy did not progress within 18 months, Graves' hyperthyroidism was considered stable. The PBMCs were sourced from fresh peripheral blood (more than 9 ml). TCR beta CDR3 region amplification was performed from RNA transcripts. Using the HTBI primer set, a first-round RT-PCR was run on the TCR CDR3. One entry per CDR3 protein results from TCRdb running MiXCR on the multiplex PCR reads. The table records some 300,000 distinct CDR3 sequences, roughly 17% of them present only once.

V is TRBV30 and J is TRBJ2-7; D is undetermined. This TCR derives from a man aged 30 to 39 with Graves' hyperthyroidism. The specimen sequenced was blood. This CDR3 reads CAWSRERYEQYF. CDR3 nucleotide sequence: TGTGCCTGGAGTAGAGAGCGCTACGAGCAGTACTTC.